A single sample is the source of the 10 T cell receptor beta chains below, sequenced in a study of Graves' ophthalmopathy and Graves' hyperthyroidism. Amplified material comprised TCR beta CDR3 regions derived from RNA transcripts. Second-round multiplex PCR came after first-round RT-PCR with HTBI primers. TCRdb re-analysed the multiplex PCR reads in MiXCR, keeping a single row per CDR3 protein. The data show hundreds of thousands of distinct CDR3 sequences, under 25% seen once. Sequencing was done on a sample of peripheral blood. The receptors were sampled from a woman in her late teens or twenties with stable Graves' hyperthyroidism.

This clonotype occurred many times. This rearrangement joins TRBV6-1 to TRBJ2-7, with 12 bases fitting TRBD2. After removal of 6 bases from V and 2 bases from J, the junction contained 5 bases not matched to a gene. CDR1 and CDR2 (germline): MNHNS, SASEGT. This CDR3 comprises 15 residues. CDR3 sequence: CASRIGLAGTYEQYF. The CDR3 DNA is TGTGCCAGCAGGATAGGACTAGCGGGGACCTACGAGCAGTACTTC.

This clonotype was detected ten times or more. The CDR3 here is CSAIRAWRRSNQPQHF. The DNA of the CDR3 is TGCAGTGCTATCCGAGCCTGGCGGAGGAGCAATCAGCCCCAGCATTTT. The chain employs TRBV20-1 and TRBJ1-5, with D unresolved. The germline gives CDR1 DFQATT, CDR2 SNEGSKA (reference sequence). Trimming stripped 4 bases from V and 1 base from J, with 17 bases between. The CDR3 is 16 residues long.

J is TRBJ2-3 and V is TRBV4-3; D is possibly TRBD1 or TRBD2 (6 bases each). The CDR3 contains 15 residues. Trimming stripped 0 bases from V and 5 bases from J, with 12 bases between. Germline V gene data show CDR1 as LGHNA and CDR2 as YSLEER. The CDR3 DNA reads as TGCGCCAGCAGCCAAGATACAGGGCGGGGAGATACGCAGTATTTT. This codes for CASSQDTGRGDTQYF.

This clonotype appeared many times. The chain has TRBV6-2 or TRBV6-3 and TRBJ2-7; D is unresolved. Trimming removed 5 bases at V and 4 bases at J, with 24 bases between. Germline V gene sequence: CDR1 MNHEY, CDR2 SVGEGT. The CDR3 runs 17 residues. The CDR3 nucleotides are TGTGCCAGCAGTATCGACGGTTTTTCGCAGATAACTTACGAGCAGTACTTC. It translates to CASSIDGFSQITYEQYF.

Comments on this clonotype: This may be a read error, as it is one base from a much larger clone. Because it lacks the conserved phenylalanine or tryptophan at the end, this CDR3 is likely a read error. The rearrangement links TRBV6-1 to TRBJ2-7, with 12 bases lining up with TRBD1. The CDR3 is made up of 15 amino acids. The germline CDR1 and CDR2 sequences are MNHNS and SASEGT. Trimming cost V 7 bases and J 4 bases; bases outside gene matches: 8. In nucleotides, the CDR3 is TGTGCCAGCACCAATCCGGGACAGGGGGCATACGAGCAGTACTCC. It encodes CASTNPGQGAYEQYS.

This clonotype was counted ten times or more. The chain recombines TRBV7-2 with TRBJ1-4; D is perhaps TRBD1 (5 bases). Trimming cost V 2 bases and J 5 bases, with 9 bases left between them. The CDR3 contains 14 residues. Germline CDR1 is SGHTA and CDR2 is FQGNSA. CDR3 region: CASSLQGENEKLFF. DNA for the CDR3: TGTGCCAGCAGCTTACAGGGCGAGAATGAAAAACTGTTTTTT.

This clonotype was observed at least ten times. V and J are TRBV11-1 and TRBJ2-5, with D possibly matching TRBD2 (5 bases). Trimming shortened V by 3 bases and J by 4 bases, and 15 bases separated the two germline ends. The CDR3 sequence is 15 residues long. Per the germline V gene, CDR1 is SGHAT and CDR2 is FQDESV (reference sequence). The CDR3, as DNA: TGTGCCAGCAGCTTCGAAGGGTTAGAGGGAGAGACCCAGTACTTC. Its protein product is CASSFEGLEGETQYF. Supplemented by reference TRBV11-1 and TRBJ2-5, the full variable domain reads EAEVAQSPRYKITEKSQAVAFWCDPISGHATLYWYRQILGQGPELLVQFQDESVVDDSQLPKDRFSAERLKGVDSTLKIQPAELGDSAMYLCASSFEGLEGETQYFGPGTRLLVL.

This chain joins TRBV10-3 and TRBJ2-5; D is unclear. This CDR3 has 12 amino acids. Trimming took 2 bases from V and 3 from J, leaving 4 bases between them. The germline V gene encodes CDR1 ENHRY and CDR2 SYGVKD. CDR3 region: CAISEREETQYF. The CDR3 region has the DNA TGTGCCATCAGTGAGAGGGAAGAGACCCAGTACTTC.

J is TRBJ1-1 and V is TRBV7-3, with a weak D call TRBD1 (6 bases). Between the trimmed V and J ends, which lost 5 bases and 0 bases, there was a span of 10 bases. Germline V CDR1 and CDR2: SGHTA, FQGTGA. The CDR3 is made up of 14 amino acids. The CDR3 region is CASSADRMNTEAFF. The CDR3 nucleotides are TGTGCCAGCAGCGCCGACAGGATGAACACTGAAGCTTTCTTT.

Notes on this clonotype: One end of the junction fails to match germline, which may point to a read error. The J gene is TRBJ2-7, the V gene TRBV6-5; D possibly corresponds to TRBD2 (7 bases). The CDR3 extends over 15 amino acids. Per germline, CDR1 MNHEY and CDR2 SVGAGI. CDR3 in DNA: TGTGCCAGCAGTTACCGGTTGGGCGGGGGCTACGAGCAGCACTTC. As protein: CASSYRLGGGYEQHF.